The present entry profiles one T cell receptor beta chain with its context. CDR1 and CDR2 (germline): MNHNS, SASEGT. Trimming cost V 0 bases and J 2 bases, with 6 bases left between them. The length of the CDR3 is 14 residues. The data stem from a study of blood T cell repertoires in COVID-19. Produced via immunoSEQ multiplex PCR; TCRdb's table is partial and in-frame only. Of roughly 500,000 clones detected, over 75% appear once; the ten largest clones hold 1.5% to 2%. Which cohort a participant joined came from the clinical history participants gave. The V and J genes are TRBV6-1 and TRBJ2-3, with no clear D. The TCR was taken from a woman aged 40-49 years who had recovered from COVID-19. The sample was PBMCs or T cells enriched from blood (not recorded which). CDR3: CASSEAYNTDTQYF. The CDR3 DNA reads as TGTGCCAGCAGTGAAGCCTATAACACAGATACGCAGTATTTT.